The rows below give T cell receptor beta chains drawn from one sample of a study of vaccination and CD4 T cells after COVID-19. No cognate antigen is known for these TCRs. Using its own MiXCR run on the PCR reads, TCRdb lists one record per CDR3 protein. The table includes around 10,000 distinct CDR3 sequences, 30% to 35% detected once. Specimen: CD4+ T cells from blood, cultured in vitro, collected after SARS-CoV-2 vaccination. The receptors shown here come from a human donor who had recovered from COVID-19. Both conserved end residues are part of each CDR3. Fields, in order: V gene, J gene, D gene, clone size, CDR3 protein, CDR3 DNA. A D gene is named only where the DNA matches it firmly. Only part of the rows carry a size: once, few, many, or a class if the clone is expanded.

>TRBV5-1|TRBJ2-7|.|.
CASRHWALPEQYF
TGCGCCAGCAGACATTGGGCCCTACCCGAGCAGTACTTC
>TRBV27|TRBJ2-7|.|.
CASSVLGTPDEQYF
TGTGCCAGCAGTGTCCTCGGGACTCCCGACGAGCAGTACTTC
>TRBV11-2|TRBJ2-7|.|.
CASSSGRQISYEQYF
TGTGCCAGCAGCTCGGGACGGCAGATCTCCTACGAGCAGTACTTC
>TRBV7-2|TRBJ1-2|.|.
CASSSQINYGYTF
TGTGCCAGCAGCTCCCAAATAAACTATGGCTACACCTTC
>TRBV28|TRBJ2-1|TRBD2|.
CASSGLNNEQFF
TGTGCCAGCTCGGGACTAAACAATGAGCAGTTCTTC
>TRBV28|TRBJ1-5|TRBD1|.
CASTGTGGFNQPQHF
TGTGCCAGCACCGGGACAGGGGGTTTTAATCAGCCCCAGCATTTT
>TRBV6-5|TRBJ2-6|.|few
CASSYSGSMSSGANVLTF
TGTGCCAGCAGTTACTCCGGCAGTATGAGCTCTGGGGCCAACGTCCTGACTTTC
>TRBV6-2/TRBV6-3|TRBJ2-7|TRBD2|.
CASRNRRTSGAYEQYF
TGTGCCAGCAGAAACCGAAGGACTAGCGGGGCCTACGAGCAGTACTTC
>TRBV7-2|TRBJ2-4|TRBD2|few
CASSLGSGRTNIQYF
TGTGCCAGCAGCTTAGGAAGCGGGAGAACAAACATTCAGTACTTC
>TRBV5-1|TRBJ1-1|.|once
CASSATSGAPNTEAFF
TGCGCCAGCAGCGCAACCTCCGGGGCCCCGAACACTGAAGCTTTCTTT
>TRBV28|TRBJ1-6|.|.
CASSSSGDTGRGSPLHF
TGTGCCAGCAGTTCATCCGGGGACACAGGACGGGGTTCACCCCTCCACTTT
>TRBV5-6|TRBJ1-5|.|few
CASSFQGRNQPQHF
TGTGCCAGCAGCTTTCAGGGGCGCAATCAGCCCCAGCATTTT
>TRBV9|TRBJ1-1|TRBD1|.
CASSVGGGQGNTEAFF
TGTGCCAGCAGCGTAGGAGGGGGACAGGGGAACACTGAAGCTTTCTTT
>TRBV6-1|TRBJ2-7|.|.
CASKSGVEQYF
TGTGCCAGCAAATCAGGGGTCGAGCAGTACTTC
>TRBV10-3|TRBJ1-5|.|few
CAISDPSGVPNQPQHF
TGTGCCATCAGTGACCCTTCAGGGGTCCCCAATCAGCCCCAGCATTTT
>TRBV18|TRBJ2-5|.|.
CASSPRLQETQYF
TGTGCCAGCTCACCACGGCTACAAGAGACCCAGTACTTC
>TRBV20-1|TRBJ2-1|.|.
CSARDPPYNEQFF
TGCAGTGCTAGAGATCCGCCCTACAATGAGCAGTTCTTC
>TRBV5-4|TRBJ2-1|TRBD2|.
CASTYPSGVTPGEQFF
TGTGCCAGCACCTACCCTAGCGGGGTAACTCCAGGGGAGCAGTTCTTC
>TRBV19|TRBJ2-2|.|.
CASSIRESTGELFF
TGTGCCAGTAGTATCCGGGAGAGCACCGGGGAGCTGTTTTTT
>TRBV6-1|TRBJ2-2|TRBD1|few
CASSRGQGSTGELFF
TGTGCCAGCAGCCGGGGACAGGGCTCCACCGGGGAGCTGTTTTTT
>TRBV28|TRBJ2-5|TRBD2|few
CASSLGLAGGLRQETQYF
TGTGCCAGCAGTTTAGGGCTAGCGGGAGGGCTCCGACAAGAGACCCAGTACTTC
>TRBV4-1|TRBJ2-3|.|.
CASSQDRGLSGDTQYF
TGCGCCAGCAGCCAAGACCGGGGGCTCTCGGGTGATACGCAGTATTTT